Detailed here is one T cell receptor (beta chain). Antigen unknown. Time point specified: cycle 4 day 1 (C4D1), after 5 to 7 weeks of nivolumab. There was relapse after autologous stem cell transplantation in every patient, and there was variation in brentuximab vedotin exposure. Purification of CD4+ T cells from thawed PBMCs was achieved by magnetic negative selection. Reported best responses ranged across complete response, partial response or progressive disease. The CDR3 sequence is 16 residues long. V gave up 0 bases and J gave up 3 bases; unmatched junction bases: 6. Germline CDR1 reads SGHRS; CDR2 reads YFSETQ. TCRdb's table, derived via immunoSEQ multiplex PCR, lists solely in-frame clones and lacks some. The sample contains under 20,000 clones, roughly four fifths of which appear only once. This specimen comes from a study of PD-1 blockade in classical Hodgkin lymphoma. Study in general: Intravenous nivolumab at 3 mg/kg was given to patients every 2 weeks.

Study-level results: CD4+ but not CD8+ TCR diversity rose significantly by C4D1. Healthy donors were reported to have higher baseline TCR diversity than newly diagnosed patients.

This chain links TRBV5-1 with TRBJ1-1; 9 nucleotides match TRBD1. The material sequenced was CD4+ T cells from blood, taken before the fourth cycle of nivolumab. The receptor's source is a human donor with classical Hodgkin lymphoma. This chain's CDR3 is CASSLGLRTGDTEAFF. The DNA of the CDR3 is TGCGCCAGCAGCTTGGGCCTGAGGACAGGGGACACTGAAGCTTTCTTT.